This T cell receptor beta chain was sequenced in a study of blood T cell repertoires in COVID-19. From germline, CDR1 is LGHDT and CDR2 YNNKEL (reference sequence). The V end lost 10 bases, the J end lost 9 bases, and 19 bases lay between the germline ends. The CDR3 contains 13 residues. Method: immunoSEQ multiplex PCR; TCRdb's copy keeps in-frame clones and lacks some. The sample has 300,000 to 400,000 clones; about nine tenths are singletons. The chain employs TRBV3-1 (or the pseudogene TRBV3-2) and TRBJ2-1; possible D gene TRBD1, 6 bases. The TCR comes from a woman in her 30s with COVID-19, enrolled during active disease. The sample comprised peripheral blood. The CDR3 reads CATKLPGHSEQFF. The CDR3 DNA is TGTGCCACTAAACTCCCGGGACATAGTGAGCAGTTCTTC.